This T cell receptor beta chain was obtained from a study of T cells in Graves' hyperthyroidism and ophthalmopathy. Amplification yielded TCR beta CDR3 regions, with RNA transcripts as the source. HTBI primers were used for first-round RT-PCR of the TCR CDR3. MiXCR, run by TCRdb on the multiplex PCR reads, gives a single entry per CDR3 protein. The sample lists roughly 740,000 distinct CDR3 sequences; about 16% were seen once. The sample holds many counts of this clonotype. This receptor was obtained from a man between 18 and 35 years old with Graves' hyperthyroidism. The sample taken for sequencing was blood.

CDR3 in amino acids: CAISVRPDDTQYF. As DNA, the CDR3 is TGTGCCATCAGTGTGAGGCCGGACGATACGCAGTATTTT. The chain carries TRBV10-3 and TRBJ2-3, with no clear D. CDR3 length equals 13 residues. Deletions cut 4 bases from V and 6 bases from J, with 11 bases between. CDR1 ENHRY and CDR2 SYGVKD come from the germline V gene.